This T cell receptor beta chain comes out of a study of patients and donors after allogeneic stem cell transplantation. The CDR3 spans 16 residues. Losses at the gene ends were 4 bases for V and 6 bases for J; bases not matched to a gene: 13. Germline CDR1 reads MDHEN; CDR2 reads SYDVKM. TCRdb used MiXCR to reprocess the RT-PCR reads, holding one entry per CDR3 protein. The table includes roughly 200,000 distinct CDR3 sequences, 41% detected once. Sequencing used blood, either unsorted or a sorted T cell fraction (not recorded which). J is TRBJ2-3 and V is TRBV28; 7 bases align to TRBD1. The sequence was collected from a human donor who was either an allogeneic HSCT recipient or a stem cell or donor lymphocyte infusion donor (not recorded which). It is not recorded whose cells these are; they may come from a transplant donor. CDR3 in DNA: TGTGCCAGCAGTTCTCCGGGACAGCCAAACCGGGATACGCAGTATTTT. This codes for CASSSPGQPNRDTQYF.